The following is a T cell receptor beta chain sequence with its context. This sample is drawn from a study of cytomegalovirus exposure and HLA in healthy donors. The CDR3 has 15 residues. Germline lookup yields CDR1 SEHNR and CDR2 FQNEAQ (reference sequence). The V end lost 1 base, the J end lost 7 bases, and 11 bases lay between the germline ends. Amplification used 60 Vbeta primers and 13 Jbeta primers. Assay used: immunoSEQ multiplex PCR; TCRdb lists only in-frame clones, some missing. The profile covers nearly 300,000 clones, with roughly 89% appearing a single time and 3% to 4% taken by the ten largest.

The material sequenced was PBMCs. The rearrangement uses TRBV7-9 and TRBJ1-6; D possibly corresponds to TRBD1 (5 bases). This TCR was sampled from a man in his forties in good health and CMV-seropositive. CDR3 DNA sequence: TGTGCCAGCAGCTTAGGGGAGGACATGAATTCACCCCTCCACTTT. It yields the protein CASSLGEDMNSPLHF.